This is a list of T cell receptor beta chains from one sample in a study of neurological immune-mediated disorders. MiXCR, applied by TCRdb to the 5' RACE reads, yields one record per CDR3 protein. The table shows around 79,000 distinct CDR3 sequences, with 13% to 15% occurring only once. Source material: PBMCs. The receptors were gathered from a woman aged 45-59 years in good health. Both conserved end residues are part of each CDR3. D genes are given only for firm matches. The size field is filled for only some rows; it gives once, few, many or a size class.

d_gene: -; v_gene: TRBV20-1; abundance: many; j_gene: TRBJ1-1; CDR3aa: CSAMGGRNTEAFF; CDR3nt: TGCAGTGCTATGGGGGGGAGAAACACTGAAGCTTTCTTT
d_gene: -; v_gene: TRBV5-6; abundance: many; j_gene: TRBJ2-7; CDR3aa: CASSLYDPQDTYEQYF; CDR3nt: TGTGCCAGCAGCTTGTATGATCCCCAGGACACCTACGAGCAGTACTTC
d_gene: -; v_gene: TRBV5-1; abundance: -; j_gene: TRBJ2-2; CDR3aa: CATQKDPGAETGELFF; CDR3nt: TGCGCCACCCAGAAGGATCCGGGAGCGGAGACCGGGGAGCTGTTTTTT
d_gene: TRBD1; v_gene: TRBV5-1; abundance: many; j_gene: TRBJ2-2; CDR3aa: CASSRGTGSDTGELFF; CDR3nt: TGCGCCAGCAGCCGAGGGACAGGGTCCGACACCGGGGAGCTGTTTTTT
d_gene: -; v_gene: TRBV7-2; abundance: many; j_gene: TRBJ1-1; CDR3aa: CASSLETNTEAFF; CDR3nt: TGTGCCAGCAGCTTAGAGACGAACACTGAAGCTTTCTTT
d_gene: -; v_gene: TRBV5-4; abundance: few; j_gene: TRBJ1-6; CDR3aa: CASSPPGGGNSPLHF; CDR3nt: TGTGCCAGCAGCCCCCCGGGGGGGGGTAATTCACCCCTCCACTTT
d_gene: TRBD2; v_gene: TRBV12-3/TRBV12-4; abundance: many; j_gene: TRBJ2-1; CDR3aa: CASLLAGGPNEQFF; CDR3nt: TGTGCCTCCTTACTAGCGGGGGGGCCTAATGAGCAGTTCTTC
d_gene: -; v_gene: TRBV5-4; abundance: many; j_gene: TRBJ2-7; CDR3aa: CASSFFGAPTDEQYF; CDR3nt: TGTGCCAGCAGCTTTTTTGGGGCACCGACTGACGAGCAGTACTTC
d_gene: TRBD2; v_gene: TRBV24-1; abundance: many; j_gene: TRBJ2-1; CDR3aa: CATSDPRLAGNEQFF; CDR3nt: TGTGCCACCAGTGATCCAAGACTAGCGGGGAATGAGCAGTTCTTC
d_gene: -; v_gene: TRBV6-4; abundance: many; j_gene: TRBJ2-1; CDR3aa: CASSDTDSTFNEQFF; CDR3nt: TGTGCCAGCAGTGACACGGACAGTACTTTCAATGAGCAGTTCTTC
d_gene: -; v_gene: TRBV10-3; abundance: -; j_gene: TRBJ2-7; CDR3aa: CAISETLVVRHEQYF; CDR3nt: TGTGCCATCAGTGAGACGCTCGTAGTCCGCCACGAGCAGTACTTC
d_gene: -; v_gene: TRBV5-1; abundance: many; j_gene: TRBJ1-1; CDR3aa: CASNPGGGTEAFF; CDR3nt: TGCGCCAGCAACCCAGGAGGGGGCACTGAAGCTTTCTTT
d_gene: TRBD1; v_gene: TRBV7-9; abundance: many; j_gene: TRBJ2-5; CDR3aa: CASSLGTVETQYF; CDR3nt: TGTGCCAGCAGCTTGGGGACAGTTGAGACCCAGTACTTC
d_gene: TRBD2; v_gene: TRBV20-1; abundance: few; j_gene: TRBJ2-2; CDR3aa: CSARLSGGPFGELFF; CDR3nt: TGCAGTGCTAGATTGAGCGGGGGCCCTTTTGGGGAGCTGTTTTTT
d_gene: -; v_gene: TRBV5-1; abundance: many; j_gene: TRBJ2-7; CDR3aa: CASSPGGPTGAEQYF; CDR3nt: TGCGCCAGCAGCCCCGGGGGCCCTACTGGGGCTGAGCAGTACTTC
d_gene: -; v_gene: TRBV20-1; abundance: once; j_gene: TRBJ2-7; CDR3aa: CSARDLRVGPYEQYF; CDR3nt: TGCAGTGCTAGAGATCTGAGAGTAGGCCCCTACGAGCAGTACTTC
d_gene: TRBD1; v_gene: TRBV29-1; abundance: many; j_gene: TRBJ1-4; CDR3aa: CSVDPLPRPGGNEKLFF; CDR3nt: TGCAGCGTTGATCCCCTTCCCCGGCCAGGGGGAAATGAAAAACTGTTTTTT
d_gene: -; v_gene: TRBV7-9; abundance: many; j_gene: TRBJ2-7; CDR3aa: CASSLGGLWYEQYF; CDR3nt: TGTGCCAGCAGCTTAGGAGGGTTGTGGTACGAGCAGTACTTC
d_gene: TRBD2; v_gene: TRBV5-4; abundance: many; j_gene: TRBJ2-4; CDR3aa: CASSRLAGGPVNIQYF; CDR3nt: TGTGCCAGCAGCCGACTAGCGGGAGGCCCTGTAAACATTCAGTACTTC
d_gene: -; v_gene: TRBV5-1; abundance: -; j_gene: TRBJ1-1; CDR3aa: CASKLGLAYGDTEAFF; CDR3nt: TGCGCCAGCAAATTGGGGTTGGCGTATGGGGACACTGAAGCTTTCTTT
d_gene: TRBD2; v_gene: TRBV20-1; abundance: many; j_gene: TRBJ2-1; CDR3aa: CSARKTSSPYLSYNEQFF; CDR3nt: TGCAGTGCTAGAAAGACTAGCTCACCGTACCTCTCCTACAATGAGCAGTTCTTC
d_gene: TRBD1; v_gene: TRBV28; abundance: many; j_gene: TRBJ2-5; CDR3aa: CASSQPGQGYETQYF; CDR3nt: TGTGCCAGCAGTCAACCGGGACAGGGATACGAGACCCAGTACTTC
d_gene: TRBD2; v_gene: TRBV6-1; abundance: many; j_gene: TRBJ2-5; CDR3aa: CASSGWTSGKETQYF; CDR3nt: TGTGCCAGCAGTGGATGGACTAGCGGGAAAGAGACCCAGTACTTC
d_gene: -; v_gene: TRBV29-1; abundance: many; j_gene: TRBJ2-2; CDR3aa: CSVKPRGNTGELFF; CDR3nt: TGCAGCGTGAAACCTAGGGGGAACACCGGGGAGCTGTTTTTT
d_gene: -; v_gene: TRBV9; abundance: few; j_gene: TRBJ2-2; CDR3aa: CASSAAPLDTGELFF; CDR3nt: TGTGCCAGCAGCGCCGCCCCCCTTGACACCGGGGAGCTGTTTTTT
d_gene: -; v_gene: TRBV28; abundance: many; j_gene: TRBJ1-5; CDR3aa: CASETGGVVYQPQHF; CDR3nt: TGTGCCAGCGAGACGGGGGGGGTTGTATATCAGCCCCAGCATTTT
d_gene: -; v_gene: TRBV5-1; abundance: many; j_gene: TRBJ1-1; CDR3aa: CASSLTGTLNTEAFF; CDR3nt: TGCGCCAGCAGCCTCACAGGGACCCTGAACACTGAAGCTTTCTTT
d_gene: -; v_gene: TRBV9; abundance: many; j_gene: TRBJ2-1; CDR3aa: CASNPLGGRFNEQFF; CDR3nt: TGTGCCAGCAACCCATTAGGAGGTCGGTTCAATGAGCAGTTCTTC
d_gene: -; v_gene: TRBV12-3/TRBV12-4; abundance: many; j_gene: TRBJ2-7; CDR3aa: CASSRLSYEQYF; CDR3nt: TGTGCCAGCAGCCGCCTCTCCTACGAGCAGTACTTC
d_gene: TRBD1; v_gene: TRBV7-9; abundance: many; j_gene: TRBJ2-7; CDR3aa: CASSGDRLNPKNYEQYF; CDR3nt: TGTGCCAGCAGCGGGGACAGGCTCAATCCAAAGAACTACGAGCAGTACTTC
d_gene: -; v_gene: TRBV5-6; abundance: many; j_gene: TRBJ1-2; CDR3aa: CASSWSGVNYGYTF; CDR3nt: TGTGCCAGCAGCTGGTCAGGAGTCAACTATGGCTACACCTTC
d_gene: -; v_gene: TRBV20-1; abundance: many; j_gene: TRBJ1-6; CDR3aa: CSPYVSSYNSPLHF; CDR3nt: TGCAGTCCTTACGTGAGCTCCTATAATTCACCCCTCCACTTT
d_gene: -; v_gene: TRBV20-1; abundance: many; j_gene: TRBJ1-5; CDR3aa: CSATDDEKRYSNQPQHF; CDR3nt: TGCAGTGCTACAGACGACGAGAAAAGGTATAGCAATCAGCCCCAGCATTTT
d_gene: TRBD2; v_gene: TRBV9; abundance: many; j_gene: TRBJ2-3; CDR3aa: CASSVESGRADTQYF; CDR3nt: TGTGCCAGCAGCGTAGAATCAGGGAGGGCAGATACGCAGTATTTT
d_gene: -; v_gene: TRBV5-5; abundance: medium-sized; j_gene: TRBJ2-1; CDR3aa: CASSLDSYNEQFF; CDR3nt: TGTGCCAGCAGCCTTGACTCCTACAATGAGCAGTTCTTC
d_gene: TRBD1; v_gene: TRBV28; abundance: many; j_gene: TRBJ2-3; CDR3aa: CASSVRAGGADTQYF; CDR3nt: TGTGCCAGCAGCGTGAGGGCAGGGGGCGCAGATACGCAGTATTTT
d_gene: TRBD1; v_gene: TRBV20-1; abundance: many; j_gene: TRBJ1-2; CDR3aa: CSASGTGGFDYTF; CDR3nt: TGCAGTGCGAGTGGGACAGGGGGCTTTGACTACACCTTC
d_gene: -; v_gene: TRBV29-1; abundance: many; j_gene: TRBJ2-3; CDR3aa: CSVAPQLERDTQYF; CDR3nt: TGCAGCGTCGCACCCCAACTAGAGCGGGATACGCAGTATTTT
d_gene: -; v_gene: TRBV21-1; abundance: few; j_gene: TRBJ2-7; CDR3aa: CASSRRAYEQYF; CDR3nt: TGTGCCAGCAGCAGAAGGGCCTACGAGCAGTACTTC
d_gene: TRBD1; v_gene: TRBV6-2/TRBV6-3; abundance: -; j_gene: TRBJ2-3; CDR3aa: CASRTHPGTGETDTQYF; CDR3nt: TGTGCCAGCAGGACACACCCCGGGACAGGGGAGACAGATACGCAGTATTTT
d_gene: -; v_gene: TRBV5-1; abundance: many; j_gene: TRBJ2-5; CDR3aa: CASSLQFRATQYF; CDR3nt: TGCGCCAGCAGCCTACAGTTTAGGGCGACCCAGTACTTC
d_gene: TRBD2; v_gene: TRBV5-4; abundance: -; j_gene: TRBJ2-3; CDR3aa: CASSSGLAGGTDTQYF; CDR3nt: TGTGCCAGCAGCTCCGGACTAGCGGGGGGCACAGATACGCAGTATTTT